This T cell receptor beta chain was retrieved from a study of blood T cell repertoires in COVID-19. Background on the study: The United States, Italy and Spain provided the acute and convalescent COVID-19 samples. Nucleic acid was either cDNA or gDNA, and it came from T cells, B-cell-depleted T cells, or PBMCs.

There are 17 residues in the CDR3. J lost 1 base, V lost 0 bases, and 7 bases had no gene match. Germline loops: CDR1 LGHNT, CDR2 FRNRAP. Only in-frame clones appear in the TCRdb table, and some are missing; sequencing was by immunoSEQ multiplex PCR. This repertoire shows about 670,000 clones, around 89% found once; its top ten account for about 0.24%. This TCR was recovered from a young woman with acute or convalescent COVID-19. Sequencing was done on a sample of peripheral blood. V and J are TRBV12-5 and TRBJ2-7, with 9 bases fitting TRBD1. The CDR3: CASGLVLGDRASYEQYF. The CDR3 DNA follows: TGTGCTAGTGGTTTGGTACTTGGGGACAGGGCGTCCTACGAGCAGTACTTC.